This TCR beta chain was recorded in a study of human T cells and chemical hapten exposure. Study as a whole: Donors were sensitized with 2% DPC on the upper inner arm.

Germline loops: CDR1 SGHRS, CDR2 YFSETQ. Trimming removed 0 bases at V and 4 bases at J, with 10 bases between. This CDR3 spans 15 amino acids. This clonotype was counted at least ten times. TCRdb reprocessed the RACE reads via MiXCR and lists one record per CDR3 protein. The sample includes 25,000 to 35,000 distinct CDR3 sequences, around 6% of them seen just once. Stated time point: patch test 3, about 24 weeks after DPC sensitization. Treatment indicated: therapeutic diphenylcyclopropenone sensitization with weekly scalp DPC. The source of this sequence is a man aged 25 to 40 with alopecia areata. Some clones in this sample may be carry-over from other donors' samples. Source: whole blood, taken in connection with sensitization to the hapten diphenylcyclopropenone (DPC). The chain recombines TRBV5-1 with TRBJ2-2, with a weak D call TRBD2 (6 bases). The CDR3 is CASSLDTSPTGELFF. The CDR3 nucleotides are TGCGCCAGCAGCTTGGACACTAGCCCCACCGGGGAGCTGTTTTTT.